This T cell receptor (beta chain) was found in a study of blood T cells in healthy people across ages. Study-level points and caveats: Estimated diversity that came from one million T cells was considered an underestimate. The unknown donor CMV status may have confounded expanded clonotype changes.

A second PCR of 7 to 11 cycles used a sample-barcoded 5' primer and a J-beta primer mix. TCRdb re-derived calls from the 5' RACE reads in MiXCR, one entry per CDR3 protein. The sample has approximately 1,000,000 distinct CDR3 sequences; 35% to 40% are singletons. Donors were healthy Caucasian individuals from Russia aged about 6 to 95. This clonotype was counted only a few times. Its target is unknown. One end of the junction is discordant with germline, which a read error may explain. This clonotype was obtained from a young man in good health. Sequencing was performed on blood.

In DNA, the CDR3 is TGCGCCAGCAGCCAACTACAGTCTAACCATGGCTACACCTTC. It encodes CASSQLQSNHGYTF. V usage is TRBV4-1 and J usage is TRBJ1-2; D ambiguous. The CDR3 extends over 14 amino acids. Germline values: CDR1 MGHRA, CDR2 YSYEKL.